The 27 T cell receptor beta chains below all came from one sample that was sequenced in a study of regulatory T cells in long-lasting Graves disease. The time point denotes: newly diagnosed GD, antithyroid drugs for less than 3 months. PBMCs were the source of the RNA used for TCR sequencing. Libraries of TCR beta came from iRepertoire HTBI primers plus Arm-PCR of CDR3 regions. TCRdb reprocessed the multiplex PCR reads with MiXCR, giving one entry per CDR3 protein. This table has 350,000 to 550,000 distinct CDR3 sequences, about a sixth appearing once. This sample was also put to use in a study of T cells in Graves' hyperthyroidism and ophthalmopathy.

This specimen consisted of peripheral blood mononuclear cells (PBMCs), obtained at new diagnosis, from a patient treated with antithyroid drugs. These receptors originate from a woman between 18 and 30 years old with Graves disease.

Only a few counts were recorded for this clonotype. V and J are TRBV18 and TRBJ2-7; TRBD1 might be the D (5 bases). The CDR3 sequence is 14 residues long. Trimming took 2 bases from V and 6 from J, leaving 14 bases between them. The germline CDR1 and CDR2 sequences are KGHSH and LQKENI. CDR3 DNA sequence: TGTGCCAGCTCACCATTCAGGGAACCTTTCGAGCAGTACTTC. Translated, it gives CASSPFREPFEQYF.

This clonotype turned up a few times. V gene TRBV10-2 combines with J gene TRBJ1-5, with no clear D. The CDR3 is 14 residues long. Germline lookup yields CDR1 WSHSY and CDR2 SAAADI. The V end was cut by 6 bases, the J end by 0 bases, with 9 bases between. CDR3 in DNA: TGCGCCAGCAGCGAAAAGTCTAGCAATCAGCCCCAGCATTTT. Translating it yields CASSEKSSNQPQHF.

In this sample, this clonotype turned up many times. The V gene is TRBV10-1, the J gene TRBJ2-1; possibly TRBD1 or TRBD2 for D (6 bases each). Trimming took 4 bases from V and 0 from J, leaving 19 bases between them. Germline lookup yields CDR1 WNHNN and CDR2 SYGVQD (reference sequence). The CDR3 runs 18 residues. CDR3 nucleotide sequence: TGCGCCAGCAGTGTAGACGTCGGGGGCGGAAGCTCCTACAATGAGCAGTTCTTC. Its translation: CASSVDVGGGSSYNEQFF.

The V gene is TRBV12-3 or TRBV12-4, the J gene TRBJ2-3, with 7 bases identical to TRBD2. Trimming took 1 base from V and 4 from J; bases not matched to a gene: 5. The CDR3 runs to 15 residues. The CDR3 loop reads CASSLGTRWADTQYF. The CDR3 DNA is TGTGCCAGCAGTTTAGGGACTAGGTGGGCAGATACGCAGTATTTT.

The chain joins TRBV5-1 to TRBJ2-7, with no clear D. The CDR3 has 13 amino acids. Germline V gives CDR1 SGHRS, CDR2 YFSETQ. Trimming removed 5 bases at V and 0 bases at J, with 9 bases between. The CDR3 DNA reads TGCGCCAGCAGGGCGATCGTCTCCTACGAGCAGTACTTC. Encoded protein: CASRAIVSYEQYF.

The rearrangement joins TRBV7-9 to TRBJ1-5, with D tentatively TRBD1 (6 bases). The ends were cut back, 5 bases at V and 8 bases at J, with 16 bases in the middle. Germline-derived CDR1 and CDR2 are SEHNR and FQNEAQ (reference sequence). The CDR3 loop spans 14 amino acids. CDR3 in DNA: TGTGCCAGCAGCCACACGGGGGGGGCTGAGCCCCAGCATTTT. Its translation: CASSHTGGAEPQHF.

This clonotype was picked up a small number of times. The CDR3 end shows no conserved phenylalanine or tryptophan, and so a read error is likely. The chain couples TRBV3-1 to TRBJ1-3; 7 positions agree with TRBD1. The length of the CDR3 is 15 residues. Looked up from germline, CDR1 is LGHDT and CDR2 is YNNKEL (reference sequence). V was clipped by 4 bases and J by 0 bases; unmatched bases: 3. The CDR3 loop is CASSRQGSSGNTIYS. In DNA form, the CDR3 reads TGTGCCAGCAGCCGACAGGGAAGCTCTGGAAACACCATATATTCT.

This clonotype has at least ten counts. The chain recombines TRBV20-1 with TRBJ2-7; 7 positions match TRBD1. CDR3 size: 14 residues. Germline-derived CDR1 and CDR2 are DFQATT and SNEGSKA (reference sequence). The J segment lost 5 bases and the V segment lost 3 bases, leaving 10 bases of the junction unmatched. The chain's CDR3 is CSASPLTGAHEQYF. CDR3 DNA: TGCAGTGCTAGCCCCCTTACAGGGGCGCACGAGCAGTACTTC.

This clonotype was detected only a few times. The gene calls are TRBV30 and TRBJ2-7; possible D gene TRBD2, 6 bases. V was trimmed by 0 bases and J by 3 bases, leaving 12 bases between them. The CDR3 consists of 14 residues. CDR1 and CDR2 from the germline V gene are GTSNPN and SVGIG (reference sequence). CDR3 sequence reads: CAWSVGGTGYEQYF. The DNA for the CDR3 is TGTGCCTGGAGTGTTGGCGGGACCGGCTACGAGCAGTACTTC.

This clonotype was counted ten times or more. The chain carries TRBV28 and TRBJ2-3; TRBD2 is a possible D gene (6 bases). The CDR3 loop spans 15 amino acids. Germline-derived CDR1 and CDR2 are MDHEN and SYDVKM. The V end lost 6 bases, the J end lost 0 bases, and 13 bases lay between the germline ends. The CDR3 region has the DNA TGTGCCAGCAGACGGGGAGGCTTTAGCACAGATACGCAGTATTTT. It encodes CASRRGGFSTDTQYF.

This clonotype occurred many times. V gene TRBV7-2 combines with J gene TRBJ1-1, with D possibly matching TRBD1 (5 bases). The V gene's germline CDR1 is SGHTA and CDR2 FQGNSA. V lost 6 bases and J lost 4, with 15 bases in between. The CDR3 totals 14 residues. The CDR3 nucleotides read TGTGCCAGCAGGCGGGGGATAGGCGCCACTGAAGCTTTCTTT. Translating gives CASRRGIGATEAFF.

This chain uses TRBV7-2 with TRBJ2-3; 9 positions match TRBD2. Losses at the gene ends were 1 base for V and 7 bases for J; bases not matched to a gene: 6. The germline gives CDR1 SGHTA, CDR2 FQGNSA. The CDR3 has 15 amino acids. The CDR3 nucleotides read TGTGCCAGCAGCTTAGAGGCGGGAGGGCCGTATACGCAGTATTTT. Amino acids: CASSLEAGGPYTQYF.

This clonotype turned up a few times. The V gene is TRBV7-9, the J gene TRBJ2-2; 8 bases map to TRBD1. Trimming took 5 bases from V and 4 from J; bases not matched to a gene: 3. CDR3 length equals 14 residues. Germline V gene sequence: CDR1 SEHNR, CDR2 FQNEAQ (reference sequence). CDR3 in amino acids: CASSRTGSTGELFF. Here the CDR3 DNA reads TGTGCCAGCAGCCGGACAGGGTCCACCGGGGAGCTGTTTTTT.

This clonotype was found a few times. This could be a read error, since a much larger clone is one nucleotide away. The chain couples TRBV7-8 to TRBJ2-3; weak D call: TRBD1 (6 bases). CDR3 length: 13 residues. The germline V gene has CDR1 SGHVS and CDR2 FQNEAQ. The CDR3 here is CASSSNQDSPLNF. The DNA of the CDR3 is TGTGCCAGCAGTTCAAATCAGGACAGCCCTTTGAATTTT.

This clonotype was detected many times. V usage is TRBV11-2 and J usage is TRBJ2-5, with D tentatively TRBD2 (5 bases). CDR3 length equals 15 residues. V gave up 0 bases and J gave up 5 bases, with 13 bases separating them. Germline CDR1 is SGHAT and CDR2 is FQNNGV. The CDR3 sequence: CASSLDLARRETQYF. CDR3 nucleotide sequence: TGTGCCAGCAGCTTAGATCTTGCCAGGAGGGAGACCCAGTACTTC.

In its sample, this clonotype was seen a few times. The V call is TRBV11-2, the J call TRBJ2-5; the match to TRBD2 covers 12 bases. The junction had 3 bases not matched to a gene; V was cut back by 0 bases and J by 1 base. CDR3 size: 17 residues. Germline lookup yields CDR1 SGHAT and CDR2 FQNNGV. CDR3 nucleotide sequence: TGTGCCAGCAGCTTAGAGCTAGCGGGAGGGTTCCAAGAGACCCAGTACTTC. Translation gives CASSLELAGGFQETQYF. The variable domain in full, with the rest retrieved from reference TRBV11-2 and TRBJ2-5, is EAGVAQSPRYKIIEKRQSVAFWCNPISGHATLYWYQQILGQGPKLLIQFQNNGVVDDSQLPKDRFSAERLKGVDSTLKIQPAKLEDSAVYLCASSLELAGGFQETQYFGPGTRLLVL.

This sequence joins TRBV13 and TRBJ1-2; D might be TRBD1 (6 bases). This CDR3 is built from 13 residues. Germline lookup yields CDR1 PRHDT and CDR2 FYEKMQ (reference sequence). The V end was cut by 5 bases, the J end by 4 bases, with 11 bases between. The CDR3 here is CASSNRVGYGYTF. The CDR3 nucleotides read TGTGCCAGCAGCAACAGGGTCGGCTATGGCTACACCTTC.

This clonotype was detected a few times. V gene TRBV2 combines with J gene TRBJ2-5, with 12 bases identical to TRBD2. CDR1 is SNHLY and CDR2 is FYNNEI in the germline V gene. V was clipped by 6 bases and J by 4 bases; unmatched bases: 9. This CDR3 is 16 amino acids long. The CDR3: CASRLGLAGFSETQYF. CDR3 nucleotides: TGTGCCAGCAGACTTGGACTAGCGGGGTTTTCAGAGACCCAGTACTTC.

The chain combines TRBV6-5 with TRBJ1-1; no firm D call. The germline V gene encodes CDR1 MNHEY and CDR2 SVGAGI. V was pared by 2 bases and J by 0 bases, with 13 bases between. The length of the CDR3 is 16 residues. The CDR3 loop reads CASSYGFGGMNTEAFF. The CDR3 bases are TGTGCCAGCAGTTACGGTTTCGGCGGCATGAACACTGAAGCTTTCTTT.

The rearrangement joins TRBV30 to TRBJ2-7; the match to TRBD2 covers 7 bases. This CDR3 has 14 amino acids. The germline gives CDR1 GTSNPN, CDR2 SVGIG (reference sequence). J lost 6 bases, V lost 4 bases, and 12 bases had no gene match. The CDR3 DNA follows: TGTGCCTGGAATGGAGGGAGGGCCGCAGGCGAGCAGTACTTC. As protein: CAWNGGRAAGEQYF.

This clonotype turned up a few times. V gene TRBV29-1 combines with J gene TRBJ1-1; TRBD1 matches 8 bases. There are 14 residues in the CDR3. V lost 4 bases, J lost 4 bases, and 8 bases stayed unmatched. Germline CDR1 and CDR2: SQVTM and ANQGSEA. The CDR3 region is CSVADRGFITEAFF. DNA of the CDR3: TGCAGCGTTGCTGACAGGGGATTTATCACTGAAGCTTTCTTT.

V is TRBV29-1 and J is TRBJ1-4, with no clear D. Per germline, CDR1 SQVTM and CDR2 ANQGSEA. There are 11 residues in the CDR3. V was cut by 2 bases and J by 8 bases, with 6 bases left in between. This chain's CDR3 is CSVERSEKLFF. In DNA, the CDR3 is TGCAGCGTTGAACGGTCAGAAAAACTGTTTTTT.

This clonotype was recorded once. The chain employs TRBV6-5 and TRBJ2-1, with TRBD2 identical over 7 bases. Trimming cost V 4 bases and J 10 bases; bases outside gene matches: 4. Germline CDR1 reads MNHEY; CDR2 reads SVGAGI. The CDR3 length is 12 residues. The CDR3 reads CASSFGGREQFF. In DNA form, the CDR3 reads TGTGCCAGCAGTTTCGGCGGGAGAGAGCAGTTCTTC.

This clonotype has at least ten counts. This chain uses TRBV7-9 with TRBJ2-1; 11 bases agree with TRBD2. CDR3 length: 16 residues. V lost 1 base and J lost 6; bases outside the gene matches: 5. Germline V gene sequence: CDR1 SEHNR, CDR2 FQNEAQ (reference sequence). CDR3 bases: TGTGCCAGCAGCTTAGATTTGCTAGCGGGGGGCAATGAGCAGTTCTTC. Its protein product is CASSLDLLAGGNEQFF.

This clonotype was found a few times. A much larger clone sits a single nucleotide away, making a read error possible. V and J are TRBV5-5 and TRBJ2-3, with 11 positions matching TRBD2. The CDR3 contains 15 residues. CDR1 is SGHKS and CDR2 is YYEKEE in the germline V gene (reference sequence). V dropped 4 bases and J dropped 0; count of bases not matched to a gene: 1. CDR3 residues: CASSGLAGSTDTQYF. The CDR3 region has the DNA TGTGCCAGCAGCGGACTAGCGGGTAGCACAGATACGCAGTATTTT. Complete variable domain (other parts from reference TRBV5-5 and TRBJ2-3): DAGVTQSPTHLIKTRGQQVTLRCSPISGHKSVSWYQQVLGQGPQFIFQYYEKEERGRGNFPDRFSARQFPNYSSELNVNALLLGDSALYLCASSGLAGSTDTQYFGPGTRLTVL.

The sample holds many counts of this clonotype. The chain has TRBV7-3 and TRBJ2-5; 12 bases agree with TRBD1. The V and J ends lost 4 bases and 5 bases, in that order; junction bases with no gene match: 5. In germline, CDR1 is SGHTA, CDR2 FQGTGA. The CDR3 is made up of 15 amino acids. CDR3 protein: CASSSGQGAGETQYF. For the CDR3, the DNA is TGTGCCAGCAGCTCGGGACAGGGGGCGGGGGAGACCCAGTACTTC.

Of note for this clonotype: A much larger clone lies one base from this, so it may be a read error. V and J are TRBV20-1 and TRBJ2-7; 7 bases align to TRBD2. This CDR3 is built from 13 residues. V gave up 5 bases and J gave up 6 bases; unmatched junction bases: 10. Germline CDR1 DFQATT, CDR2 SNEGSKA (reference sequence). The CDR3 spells CSASPRTRREQYF. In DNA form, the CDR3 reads TGCAGTGCTTCTCCCAGGACTAGGCGCGAGCAGTACTTC.